The 22 T cell receptor beta chains presented below share a single source sample, sequenced in a study of patients and donors after allogeneic stem cell transplantation (dated by TCRdb to about 2020). Library preparation used RT-PCR. TCRdb shows the sequencer as NextSeq 550. TCRdb reprocessed the public reads (quality trimming at Q25 with fastp, clone calling with MiXCR) and kept in-frame beta chains. Entries that share a CDR3 protein sequence are merged under the most common genes and DNA. The table for this sample lists 70,000 to 85,000 distinct CDR3 sequences; about 26% of them were counted only once. The ten largest clones represent 26% of the sample. Material for sequencing was blood, either unsorted or a sorted T cell fraction (not recorded which). The receptors shown here come from a human donor who was either an allogeneic HSCT recipient or a stem cell or donor lymphocyte infusion donor (not recorded which). It is not recorded whose cells these are; they may come from a transplant donor.

V gene TRBV24-1 combines with J gene TRBJ2-2; either TRBD1 or TRBD2 may fit D (5 bases each). The CDR3 is made up of 14 amino acids. V shed 10 bases and J shed 1 base, with 12 bases lying between them. Per germline, CDR1 KGHDR and CDR2 SFDVKD. CDR3 nucleotide sequence: TGTGCCACGCCGGGACCACAGAACACCGGGGAGCTGTTTTTT. It yields the protein CATPGPQNTGELFF.

The J gene is TRBJ2-4, the V gene TRBV4-2; tentatively, D is TRBD1 (6 bases). CDR3 size: 14 residues. The germline V and J ends were trimmed by 4 bases and 3 bases, with 10 bases remaining between them. CDR1 and CDR2 from the germline V gene are LGHNA and YNFKEQ. The CDR3 DNA reads as TGTGCCAGCAGCCTGGGGGCGCACAAAAACATTCAGTACTTC. Its translation: CASSLGAHKNIQYF.

There are a few counts of this clonotype. The CDR3 region has the DNA TGTGCCACCAGTGATTTGCGGGGATTCGCAGATACGCAGTATTTT. Its translation: CATSDLRGFADTQYF. J is TRBJ2-3 and V is TRBV24-1; weak D call: TRBD2 (5 bases). The CDR3 contains 15 residues. The ends were cut back, 0 bases at V and 4 bases at J, with 10 bases in the middle. Germline CDR1 and CDR2: KGHDR and SFDVKD.

In this sample, this clonotype turned up a few times. Sequence at one end of the junction differs from germline and may be a read error. V is TRBV7-8 and J is TRBJ1-1; D is uncertain. The CDR3 sequence is 12 residues long. Germline V gene data show CDR1 as SGHVS and CDR2 as FQNEAQ. The CDR3 spells CASSQLRTGAFF. The CDR3, as DNA: TGTGCCAGCAGCCAGTTGAGGACTGGAGCTTTCTTT. The variable domain in full, completed from reference TRBV7-8 and TRBJ1-1, reads GAGVSQSPRYKVAKRGQDVALRCDPISGHVSLFWYQQALGQGPEFLTYFQNEAQLDKSGLPSDRFFAERPEGSVSTLKIQRTQQEDSAVYLCASSQLRTGAFFGQGTRLTVV.

This clonotype was counted a few times. The V gene is TRBV27, the J gene TRBJ2-1, with 10 bases identical to TRBD1. Trimming removed 5 bases from V and 15 bases from J; junction bases left unmatched: 10. The CDR3 loop spans 13 amino acids. Germline V gives CDR1 MNHEY, CDR2 SMNVEV (reference sequence). The CDR3, as DNA: TGTGCCAGCAGTATTATAGGAGGGGACAGGGGGTTCTTC. Encoded protein: CASSIIGGDRGFF.

In its sample, this clonotype was seen once. This chain links TRBV15 with TRBJ1-2, with D maybe TRBD1 (6 bases). The CDR3 extends over 13 amino acids. CDR1 is LNHNV and CDR2 is YYDKDF in the germline V gene (reference sequence). V lost 7 bases, J lost 10 bases, and 19 bases lay in between. CDR3 in amino acids: CATNQGLPDAYTF. The CDR3 DNA follows: TGTGCCACCAATCAGGGGTTACCGGATGCCTACACCTTC.

V is TRBV18 and J is TRBJ2-7, with D perhaps given as TRBD1 or TRBD2 (6 bases each). V shed 1 base and J shed 1 base, with 8 bases lying between them. The CDR3 sequence is 14 residues long. CDR1 and CDR2 (germline): KGHSH, LQKENI. The CDR3 region has the DNA TGTGCCAGCTCACCACAGGGGGGATCCTACGAGCAGTACTTC. Translated: CASSPQGGSYEQYF.

The chain couples TRBV10-3 to TRBJ2-4, with 7 bases that match TRBD2. Germline loops: CDR1 ENHRY, CDR2 SYGVKD. J was trimmed by 8 bases and V by 5 bases; bases with no gene match: 12. CDR3 size: 15 residues. CDR3: CAISPSLTSTDIQYF. For the CDR3, the DNA is TGTGCCATCAGTCCTTCATTGACTAGCACAGACATTCAGTACTTC.

The rearrangement joins TRBV20-1 to TRBJ2-7, with a possible D match to TRBD2 (6 bases). With 4 bases removed from V and 2 bases from J, the gap between germline ends came to 18 bases. Germline V gene lookup returns CDR1 DFQATT and CDR2 SNEGSKA (reference sequence). The CDR3 has 15 amino acids. CDR3 amino acids: CSATAPIAATYEQYF. In DNA, the CDR3 is TGCAGTGCTACCGCTCCAATAGCGGCTACCTACGAGCAGTACTTC.

This clonotype was picked up a small number of times. The chain recombines TRBV27 with TRBJ1-2; tentative D call: TRBD1 (6 bases). The CDR3 covers 14 residues. Trimming stripped 5 bases from V and 8 bases from J, with 18 bases between. Per the germline V gene, CDR1 is MNHEY and CDR2 is SMNVEV (reference sequence). CDR3: CASSTTTGTGGYTF. The CDR3 region has the DNA TGTGCCAGCAGTACAACTACAGGGACTGGGGGCTACACCTTC.

The V gene is TRBV6-2 or TRBV6-3, the J gene TRBJ1-5; 8 bases map to TRBD1. Per the germline V gene, CDR1 is MNHEY and CDR2 is SVGEGT. CDR3 length: 18 residues. J gave up 8 bases and V 7 bases, and 22 bases lay outside the gene matches. CDR3 protein: CASTTPRTGPSRGKPQHF. Written as DNA, the CDR3 is TGTGCCAGCACCACCCCGAGGACAGGGCCCTCGCGAGGCAAGCCCCAGCATTTT.

In this sample, this clonotype turned up a few times. The genes are TRBV10-3 and TRBJ1-2; possible D gene TRBD1, 5 bases. This CDR3 is built from 16 residues. Germline-derived CDR1 and CDR2 are ENHRY and SYGVKD. V was shortened by 4 bases and J by 5 bases, with 20 bases between the two germline ends. The CDR3, as DNA: TGTGCCATCAGTGTACTCTCCGCGGGGGGATATTATGGCTACACCTTC. Translated: CAISVLSAGGYYGYTF.

CDR3 amino acids: CASSLGAGPPQETQYF. Written as DNA, the CDR3 is TGTGCCAGCAGCTTAGGAGCGGGGCCCCCCCAAGAGACCCAGTACTTC. The V and J genes are TRBV7-7 and TRBJ2-5, with 7 bases identical to TRBD2. The CDR3 sequence is 16 residues long. CDR1 SSHAT and CDR2 FNYEAQ come from the germline V gene (reference sequence). The J segment lost 1 base and the V segment lost 1 base, leaving 6 bases of the junction unmatched.

This clonotype was counted ten times or more. The chain couples TRBV10-3 to TRBJ1-5, with D maybe TRBD1 (6 bases). The V gene lost 0 bases and the J gene lost 7 bases, with 10 bases spanning the gap. CDR3 length: 14 amino acids. CDR1 and CDR2 (germline): ENHRY, SYGVKD. CDR3 protein: CAISESRDTQPQHF. The CDR3 DNA reads as TGTGCCATCAGTGAGTCAAGGGACACCCAGCCCCAGCATTTT.

The chain employs TRBV9 and TRBJ2-2; D may match TRBD1 or TRBD2 (5 bases each). The CDR3 totals 16 residues. Trimming left V 1 base short and J 0 bases short, with 10 bases between. CDR1 SGDLS and CDR2 YYNGEE come from the germline V gene. CDR3 nucleotides: TGTGCCAGCAGCGTAAAGGGGACCGCGAACACCGGGGAGCTGTTTTTT. It encodes CASSVKGTANTGELFF.

The sample holds many counts of this clonotype. The chain uses TRBV18 and TRBJ1-5; 7 bases agree with TRBD1. The germline V gene has CDR1 KGHSH and CDR2 LQKENI. Unmatched junction bases numbered 6, after V lost 2 bases and J lost 2 bases. The CDR3 is 16 amino acids. The DNA of the CDR3 is TGTGCCAGCTCACCAAACAGGGGAGAGGGCAATCAGCCCCAGCATTTT. This codes for CASSPNRGEGNQPQHF.

The genes are TRBV11-3 and TRBJ1-2, with 9 positions matching TRBD1. V dropped 4 bases and J dropped 5; count of bases not matched to a gene: 8. The CDR3 sequence is 15 residues long. CDR1 SGHNT and CDR2 YENEEA come from the germline V gene. The CDR3 spells CASSWTGALPYGYTF. Here the CDR3 DNA reads TGTGCCAGCAGCTGGACAGGGGCCCTGCCTTATGGCTACACCTTC.

The chain couples TRBV29-1 to TRBJ2-2; tentatively, D is TRBD1 or TRBD2 (5 bases each). V dropped 4 bases and J dropped 0 bases, with 6 bases sitting between them. The CDR3 length is 13 residues. Germline V gene lookup returns CDR1 SQVTM and CDR2 ANQGSEA. CDR3 bases: TGCAGCGTTGGGGGGACGAACACCGGGGAGCTGTTTTTT. Translation: CSVGGTNTGELFF.

Here the CDR3 DNA reads TGTGCCAGCAGCTCACCTGGGAGGGCAACTAATGAAAAACTGTTTTTT. Translation: CASSSPGRATNEKLFF. The rearrangement joins TRBV7-2 to TRBJ1-4; D not certain. V lost 4 bases and J lost 0, with 12 bases in between. This CDR3 is built from 16 residues. CDR1 SGHTA and CDR2 FQGNSA come from the germline V gene.

The gene calls are TRBV5-1 and TRBJ1-2; D is uncertain. From germline, CDR1 is SGHRS and CDR2 YFSETQ. Trimming removed 0 bases from V and 2 bases from J, with 14 bases in between. CDR3 length: 16 amino acids. The CDR3 nucleotides read TGCGCCAGCAGCTTGGGAGACCCAGGCTCGAACTATGGCTACACCTTC. It codes for CASSLGDPGSNYGYTF. The full variable domain, rest sourced from reference TRBV5-1 and TRBJ1-2, is KAGVTQTPRYLIKTRGQQVTLSCSPISGHRSVSWYQQTPGQGLQFLFEYFSETQRNKGNFPGRFSGRQFSNSRSEMNVSTLELGDSALYLCASSLGDPGSNYGYTFGSGTRLTVV.

The chain links TRBV7-3 to TRBJ1-5; D is ambiguous. Germline V gene sequence: CDR1 SGHTA, CDR2 FQGTGA. V was clipped by 8 bases and J by 4 bases, with 6 bases between them. CDR3 length equals 11 residues. CDR3 sequence (DNA): TGTGCCAGCCGCCTTAATCAGCCCCAGCATTTT. Protein: CASRLNQPQHF.

This clonotype was picked up a small number of times. The chain joins TRBV25-1 to TRBJ2-7, with a tentative D call TRBD1 (6 bases). This CDR3 spans 15 amino acids. From germline, CDR1 is MGHDK and CDR2 SYGVNS. Trimming cost V 1 base and J 2 bases, with 12 bases left between them. The CDR3 coding sequence is TGTGCCAGCAGTGAATCTAGGGGGTTGACCTACGAGCAGTACTTC. Protein: CASSESRGLTYEQYF.